The sequence of this T cell receptor beta chain was determined in a study of blood T cell repertoires in COVID-19 (dated by TCRdb to about 2020). A note on the overall study: Samples from collaborators originated in the United States, Italy and Spain and spanned both the acute and convalescent phases of COVID-19. Samples were obtained from the ongoing ImmuneRACE study (first 160 participants) and from 1,254 subjects provided by 6 global collaborators. The prospective study material was composed of cDNA or gDNA derived from T cells, B-cell-depleted T cells, or PBMCs. Where available, HLA class I and class II types were obtained from metadata supplied by the sample provider rather than from assay-based typing. Sample metadata almost always included a de-identified subject ID, COVID-19 status, age in years and sex. The repertoires were released in a freely available public database meant as a resource for research on the immune response to SARS-CoV-2. Subjects who had been exposed to COVID-19, were actively infected with it, or had recovered from it provided the deeply sampled blood TCRbeta repertoires that made up the dataset. Here is what the overall study found, with its caveats: The amount of clinical and demographic metadata varied by source and participant and was provided uncurated.

Trimming takes 2 bases off V and 4 bases off J; junction bases not matched to a gene: 7. The germline V gene specifies SGDLS as CDR1 and YYNGEE as CDR2. Including the terminal cysteine and phenylalanine, the CDR3 comprises 15 residues. The only DNA kept is the CDR3, 45 bases in frame from the first base. The immunoSEQ Assay, a bias-controlled multiplex PCR, was used to amplify TCRbeta CDR3 regions from genomic DNA. In the original analysis: Within the assay, amplification of reference gene primers was used to estimate how many nucleated cells each sample contained. Sequence reads were collapsed and filtered to measure the absolute abundance of every unique TCRbeta CDR3 rearrangement. For each sample, productive Simpson clonality was calculated as the square root of Simpson's diversity index over productive rearrangements. The immuneACCESS repertoire file appears here via TCRdb, limited to in-frame rearrangements. These files lack a portion of the clones; in checked studies, under half of the deficit traces to unresolved V genes, and the cause of the others is not known. The V and J calls and clone size come from that table; D and trimming were worked out from the DNA. This sample is represented by 70,000 to 90,000 clones; approximately 92% of them were singletons. The top ten clones comprise less than 8.5% of the sample.

With regard to this clone: Its antigen remains undetermined. Nothing much larger sits one base from this clone, and base qualities are not available.

The collaborating institutions used their own protocols to collect whole blood in K2EDTA tubes. For TCRbeta analysis, collaborators shipped samples as frozen whole blood, isolated PBMCs, or DNA extracted from either of those sample types. The sequencing input was peripheral blood. The receptor was derived from a human donor in a cohort sampled during active COVID-19. The rearranged segments are TRBV9 and TRBJ2-3; 7 bases in the middle match TRBD2. Here the CDR3 is given as CASSVGGRDPDTQYF. The DNA sequence reads TGTGCCAGCAGCGTCGGCGGGAGAGACCCAGATACGCAGTATTTT.